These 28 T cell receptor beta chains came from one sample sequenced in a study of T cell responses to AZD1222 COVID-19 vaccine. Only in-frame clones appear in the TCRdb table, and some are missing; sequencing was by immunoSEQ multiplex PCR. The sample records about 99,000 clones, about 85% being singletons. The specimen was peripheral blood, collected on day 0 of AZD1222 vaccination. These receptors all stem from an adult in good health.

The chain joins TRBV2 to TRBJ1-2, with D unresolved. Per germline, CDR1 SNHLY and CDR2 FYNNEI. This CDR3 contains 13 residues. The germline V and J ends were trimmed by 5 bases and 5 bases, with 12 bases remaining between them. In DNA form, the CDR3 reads TGTGCCAGCAGTTCCACCCCCACGTATGGCTACACCTTC. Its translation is CASSSTPTYGYTF.

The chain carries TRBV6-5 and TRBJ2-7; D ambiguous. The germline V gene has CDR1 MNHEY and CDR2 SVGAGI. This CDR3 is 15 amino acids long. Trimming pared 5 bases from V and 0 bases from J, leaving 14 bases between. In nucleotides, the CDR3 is TGTGCCAGCAGTCAGGTCCCCCAAAGCTCCTACGAGCAGTACGTC. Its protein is CASSQVPQSSYEQYV.

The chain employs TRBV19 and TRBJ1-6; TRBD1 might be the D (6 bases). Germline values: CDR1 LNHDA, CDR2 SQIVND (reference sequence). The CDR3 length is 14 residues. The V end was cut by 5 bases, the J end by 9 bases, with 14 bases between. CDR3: CASSLQGGFSPLHF. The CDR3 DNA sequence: TGTGCCAGTAGTTTACAGGGTGGATTTTCACCCCTCCACTTT.

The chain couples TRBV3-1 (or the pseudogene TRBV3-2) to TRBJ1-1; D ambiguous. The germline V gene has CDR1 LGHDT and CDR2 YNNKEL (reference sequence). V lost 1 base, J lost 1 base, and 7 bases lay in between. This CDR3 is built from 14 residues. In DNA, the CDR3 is TGTGCCAGCAGCCAAGGACGGAGGAACACTGAAGCTTTCTTT. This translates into CASSQGRRNTEAFF.

CDR3 loop: CASSGAFGETQYF. For the CDR3, the DNA is TGTGCCAGCAGCGGGGCTTTCGGGGAGACCCAGTACTTC. The J gene is TRBJ2-5, the V gene TRBV11-3; TRBD1 might be the D (5 bases). The CDR3 extends over 13 amino acids. Germline V gene lookup returns CDR1 SGHNT and CDR2 YENEEA. V lost 5 bases to trimming and J lost 5 bases, with 12 bases between them.

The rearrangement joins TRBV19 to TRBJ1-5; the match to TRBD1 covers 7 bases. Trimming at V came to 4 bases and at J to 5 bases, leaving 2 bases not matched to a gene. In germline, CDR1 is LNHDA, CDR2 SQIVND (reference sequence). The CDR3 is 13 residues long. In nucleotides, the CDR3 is TGTGCCAGTAGTACGGGACAGTATCAGCCCCAGCATTTT. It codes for CASSTGQYQPQHF.

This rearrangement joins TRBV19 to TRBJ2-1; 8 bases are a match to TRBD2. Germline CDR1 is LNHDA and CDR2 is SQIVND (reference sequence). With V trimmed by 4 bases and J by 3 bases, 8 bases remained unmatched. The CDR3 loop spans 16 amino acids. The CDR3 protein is CASSKVGRAFYNEQFF. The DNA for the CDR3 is TGTGCCAGTAGTAAGGTCGGGAGGGCCTTCTACAATGAGCAGTTCTTC.

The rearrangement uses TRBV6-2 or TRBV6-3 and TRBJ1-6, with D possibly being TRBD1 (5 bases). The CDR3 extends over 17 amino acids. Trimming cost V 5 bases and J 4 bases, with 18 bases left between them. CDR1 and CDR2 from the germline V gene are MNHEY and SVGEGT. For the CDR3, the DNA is TGTGCCAGCAGTCCCCCGGCCCGGGGACTATATAATTCACCCCTCCACTTT. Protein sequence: CASSPPARGLYNSPLHF.

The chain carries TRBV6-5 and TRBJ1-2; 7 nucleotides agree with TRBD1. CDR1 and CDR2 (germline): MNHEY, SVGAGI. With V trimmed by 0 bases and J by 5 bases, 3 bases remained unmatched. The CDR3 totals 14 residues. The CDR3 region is CASSYSTGRYGYTF. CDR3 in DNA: TGTGCCAGCAGTTACTCGACAGGGCGGTATGGCTACACCTTC.

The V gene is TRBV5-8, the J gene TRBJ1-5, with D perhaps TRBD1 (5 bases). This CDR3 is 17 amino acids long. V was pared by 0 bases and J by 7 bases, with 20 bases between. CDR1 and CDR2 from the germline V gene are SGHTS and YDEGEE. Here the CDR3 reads CASSLADRGRVKQPQHF. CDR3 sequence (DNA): TGTGCCAGCAGCTTGGCCGACCGGGGCAGAGTCAAACAGCCCCAGCATTTT. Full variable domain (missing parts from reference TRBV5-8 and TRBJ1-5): EAGVTQSPTHLIKTRGQQATLRCSPISGHTSVYWYQQALGLGLQFLLWYDEGEERNRGNFPPRFSGRQFPNYSSELNVNALELEDSALYLCASSLADRGRVKQPQHFGDGTRLSIL.

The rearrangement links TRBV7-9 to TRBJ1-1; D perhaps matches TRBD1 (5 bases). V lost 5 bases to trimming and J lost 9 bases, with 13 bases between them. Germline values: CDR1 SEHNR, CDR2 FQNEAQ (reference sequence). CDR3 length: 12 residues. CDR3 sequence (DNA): TGTGCCAGCAGCCAATATGGGGGGAAAGCTTTCTTT. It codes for CASSQYGGKAFF. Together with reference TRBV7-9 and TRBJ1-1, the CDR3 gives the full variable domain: DTGVSQNPRHKITKRGQNVTFRCDPISEHNRLYWYRQTLGQGPEFLTYFQNEAQLEKSRLLSDRFSAERPKGSFSTLEIQRTEQGDSAMYLCASSQYGGKAFFGQGTRLTVV.

CDR3 nucleotides: TGTGCCAGCAGTGAACGGGGACAGGGGGGAGTTCAGTACTTC. Translation: CASSERGQGGVQYF. The rearrangement links TRBV6-1 to TRBJ2-7, with TRBD1 matching 11 bases. Germline lookup yields CDR1 MNHNS and CDR2 SASEGT. V trimming: 2 bases; J trimming: 10 bases; junction bases outside the gene matches: 7. The CDR3 runs to 14 residues.

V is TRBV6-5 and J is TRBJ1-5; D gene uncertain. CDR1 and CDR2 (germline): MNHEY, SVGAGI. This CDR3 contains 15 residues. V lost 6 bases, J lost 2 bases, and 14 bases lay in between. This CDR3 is CASRPTYNGNQPQHF. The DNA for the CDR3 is TGTGCCAGCAGGCCTACATACAACGGCAATCAGCCCCAGCATTTT.

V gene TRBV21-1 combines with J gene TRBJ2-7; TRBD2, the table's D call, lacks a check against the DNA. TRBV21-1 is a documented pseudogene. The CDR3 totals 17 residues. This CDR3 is CASSRSSRREGRHEQYV. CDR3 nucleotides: TGTGCCAGCAGCCGCAGCTCTCGGCGGGAGGGGAGGCACGAGCAGTACGTC.

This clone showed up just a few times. In DNA, the CDR3 is TGCGCCAGCAGCTTGGAGGGTGGCTATGGCTACACCTTC. Translated, it gives CASSLEGGYGYTF. The rearrangement links TRBV5-1 to TRBJ1-2; D ambiguous. Trimming stripped 0 bases from V and 4 bases from J, with 7 bases between. The CDR3 is made up of 13 amino acids. Germline lookup yields CDR1 SGHRS and CDR2 YFSETQ.

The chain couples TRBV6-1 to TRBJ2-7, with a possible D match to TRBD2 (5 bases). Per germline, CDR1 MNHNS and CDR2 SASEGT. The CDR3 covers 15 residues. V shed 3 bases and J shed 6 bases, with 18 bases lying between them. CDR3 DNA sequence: TGTGCCAGCAGTGATCCCTCGGGGTTCTCGGGCGAGCAGTACTTC. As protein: CASSDPSGFSGEQYF.

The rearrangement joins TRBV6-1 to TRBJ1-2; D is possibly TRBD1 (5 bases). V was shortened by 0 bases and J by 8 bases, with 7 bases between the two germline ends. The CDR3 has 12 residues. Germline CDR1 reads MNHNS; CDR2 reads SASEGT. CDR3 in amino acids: CASSEAGRGYTF. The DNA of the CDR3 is TGTGCCAGCAGTGAAGCGGGACGAGGCTACACCTTC.

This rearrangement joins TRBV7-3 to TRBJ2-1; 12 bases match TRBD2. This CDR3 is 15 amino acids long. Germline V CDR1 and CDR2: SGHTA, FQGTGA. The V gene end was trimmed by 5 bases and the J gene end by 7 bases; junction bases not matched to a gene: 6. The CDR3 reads CASSPRLAGENEQFF. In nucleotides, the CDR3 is TGTGCCAGCAGCCCGAGACTAGCGGGAGAGAATGAGCAGTTCTTC.

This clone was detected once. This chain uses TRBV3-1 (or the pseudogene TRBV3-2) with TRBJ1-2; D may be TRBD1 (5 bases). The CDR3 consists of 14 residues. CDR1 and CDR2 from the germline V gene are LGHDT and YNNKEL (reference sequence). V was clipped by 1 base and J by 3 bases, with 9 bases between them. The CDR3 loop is CASSQGGPDYGYTF. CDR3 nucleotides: TGTGCCAGCAGCCAAGGGGGCCCGGACTATGGCTACACCTTC.

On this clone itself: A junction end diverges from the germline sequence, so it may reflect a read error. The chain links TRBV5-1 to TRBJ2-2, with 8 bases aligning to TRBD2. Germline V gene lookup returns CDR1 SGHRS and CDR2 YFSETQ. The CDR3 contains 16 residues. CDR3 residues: CASSSLREANTGELFF. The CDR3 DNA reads TGTGCCAGCTCCTCTTTGCGGGAGGCGAACACCGGGGAGCTGTTTTTT.

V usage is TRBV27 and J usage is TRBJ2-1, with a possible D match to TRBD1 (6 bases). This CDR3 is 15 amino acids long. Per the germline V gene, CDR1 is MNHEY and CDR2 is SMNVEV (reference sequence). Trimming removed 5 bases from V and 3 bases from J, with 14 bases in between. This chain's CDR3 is CASSAPGHHYNEQFF. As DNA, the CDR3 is TGTGCCAGCAGTGCCCCGGGACACCACTACAATGAGCAGTTCTTC.

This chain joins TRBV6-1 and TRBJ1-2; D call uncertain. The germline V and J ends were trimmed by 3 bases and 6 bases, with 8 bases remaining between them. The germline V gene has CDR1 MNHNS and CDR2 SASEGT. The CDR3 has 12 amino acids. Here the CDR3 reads CASSDPADGYTF. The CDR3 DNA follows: TGTGCCAGCAGTGACCCCGCCGATGGCTACACCTTC.

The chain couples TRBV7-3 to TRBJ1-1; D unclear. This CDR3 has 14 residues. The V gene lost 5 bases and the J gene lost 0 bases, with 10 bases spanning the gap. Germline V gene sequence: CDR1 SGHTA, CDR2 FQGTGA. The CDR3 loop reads CASSQGPLNTEAFF. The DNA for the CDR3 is TGTGCCAGCAGCCAAGGACCCCTGAACACTGAAGCTTTCTTT.

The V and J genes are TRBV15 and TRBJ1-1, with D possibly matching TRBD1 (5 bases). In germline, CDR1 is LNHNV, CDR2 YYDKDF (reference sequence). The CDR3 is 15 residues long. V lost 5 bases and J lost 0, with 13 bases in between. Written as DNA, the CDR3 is TGTGCCACCAGCCGGGACGGATTGATGAACACTGAAGCTTTCTTT. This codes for CATSRDGLMNTEAFF.

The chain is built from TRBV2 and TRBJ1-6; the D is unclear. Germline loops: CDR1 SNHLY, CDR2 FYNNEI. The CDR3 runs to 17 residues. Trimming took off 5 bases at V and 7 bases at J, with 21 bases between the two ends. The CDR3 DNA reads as TGTGCCAGCAGTCTCCGGGCCACGGTGGGCCCAAATTCACCCCTCCACTTT. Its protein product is CASSLRATVGPNSPLHF.

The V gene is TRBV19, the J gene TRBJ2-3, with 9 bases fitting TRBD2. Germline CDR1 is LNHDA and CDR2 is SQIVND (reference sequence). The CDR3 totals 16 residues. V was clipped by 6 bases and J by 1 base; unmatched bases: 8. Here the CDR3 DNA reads TGTGCCAGTAGCCGGGTAGCGGGAGCCCGCACAGATACGCAGTATTTT. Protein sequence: CASSRVAGARTDTQYF. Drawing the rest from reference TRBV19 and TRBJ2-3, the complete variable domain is DGGITQSPKYLFRKEGQNVTLSCEQNLNHDAMYWYRQDPGQGLRLIYYSQIVNDFQKGDIAEGYSVSREKKESFPLTVTSAQKNPTAFYLCASSRVAGARTDTQYFGPGTRLTVL.

The CDR3 coding sequence is TGTGCCAGCAGCTCAATCCGGGAACGACGAACCGGGGAGCTGTTTTTT. The encoded protein is CASSSIRERRTGELFF. The V call is TRBV6-6, the J call TRBJ2-2; D may be TRBD2 (5 bases). From germline, CDR1 is MNHNY and CDR2 SVGAGI (reference sequence). Trimming stripped 6 bases from V and 5 bases from J, with 19 bases between. CDR3 size: 16 residues.

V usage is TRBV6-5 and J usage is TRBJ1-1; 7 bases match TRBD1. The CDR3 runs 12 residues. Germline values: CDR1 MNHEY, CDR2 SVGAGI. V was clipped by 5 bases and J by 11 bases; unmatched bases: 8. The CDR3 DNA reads TGTGCCAGCAGTACGCTACAGGGGTGGGCTTTCTTT. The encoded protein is CASSTLQGWAFF.